This T cell receptor (beta chain) was observed in a study of graft-versus-host responses after intestinal transplantation. The wider study: All recipients were given anti-thymocyte globulin induction, and tacrolimus and steroids were then administered for around three years.

Overall study findings and caveats: High graft-versus-host to host-versus-graft clonal ratios were found in allografts of patients who had graft-donor T cell macrochimerism. There was an association between peak levels of circulating GvH clones and early post-transplant HvG declines.

Sequencing was performed with immunoSEQ multiplex PCR; in TCRdb, only in-frame clones are kept and a portion is missing. The sample comprises some 100,000 clones, around 93% of which are singletons, and over 0.055% rests with the top ten. In germline, CDR1 is SGDLS, CDR2 YYNGEE. There are 15 residues in the CDR3. V lost 5 bases to trimming and J lost 4 bases, with 17 bases between them. This clone has just one count. The antigen is undetermined. This chain links TRBV9 with TRBJ2-3; D is perhaps TRBD2 (7 bases). This TCR was recovered from a human donor who was the organ donor for an intestinal transplant. The specimen was unstimulated CD8+ T cells sorted from spleen or lymph node cells, collected before transplant. DNA for the CDR3: TGTGCCAGCAGGGGGGGGGCCGCCGGCCCAGATACGCAGTATTTT. Amino acids: CASRGGAAGPDTQYF.